This TCR beta chain was captured by sequencing in a study of T cell repertoires in cytomegalovirus infection. Study overall: Public signatures in TCR beta pointed to CMV infection and matching HLA type.

The CDR3 is 15 residues long. Germline CDR1 and CDR2: ENHRY and SYGVKD. Deletions cut 2 bases from V and 5 bases from J, with 14 bases between. TCRdb analysed the reads with MiXCR anew, one entry per CDR3 protein. The sample records approximately 500,000 distinct CDR3 sequences, about 11% being singletons. Study outcomes and limitations: Identification of carriers of CMV plus the relevant HLA was performed using cumulative public TCR beta family frequency. Predominance within the ex vivo response was attributable to HLA-C-restricted CMV-specific TCR beta clonotypes.

A word on this clonotype: Its antigen is still unknown.

Material for sequencing was PBMCs. The clonotype was recovered from a human donor in good health (CMV status not recorded). Some clones in this sample may be carry-over from other donors' samples. V is TRBV10-3 and J is TRBJ2-3; TRBD2 is a possible D gene (6 bases). The CDR3, as DNA: TGTGCCATCAGTGAGCCCCAGCGGGTGGAAGATACGCAGTATTTT. Protein product: CAISEPQRVEDTQYF.